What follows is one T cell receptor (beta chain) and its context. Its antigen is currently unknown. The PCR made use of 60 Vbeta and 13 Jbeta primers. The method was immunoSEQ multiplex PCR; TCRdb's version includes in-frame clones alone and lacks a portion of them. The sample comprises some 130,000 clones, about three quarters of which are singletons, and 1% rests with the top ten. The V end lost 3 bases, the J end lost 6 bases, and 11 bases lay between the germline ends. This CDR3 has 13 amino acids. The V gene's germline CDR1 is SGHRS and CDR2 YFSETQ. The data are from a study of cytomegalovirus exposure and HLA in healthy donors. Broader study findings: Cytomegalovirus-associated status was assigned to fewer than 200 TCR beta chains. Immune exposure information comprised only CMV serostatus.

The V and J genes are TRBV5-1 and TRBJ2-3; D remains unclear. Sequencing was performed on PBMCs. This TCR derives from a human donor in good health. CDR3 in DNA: TGCGCCAGCAGCTGGCTCCCTCCGGATACGCAGTATTTT. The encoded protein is CASSWLPPDTQYF.